Many counts were recorded for the clone carrying this TCR beta chain. Antigen: not known. Trimming took 5 bases from V and 6 from J, leaving 17 bases between them. The CDR3 has 14 residues. Germline CDR1 and CDR2: SEHNR and FQNEAQ (reference sequence). This sample stems from a study of T-cell memory formation after mild COVID-19. Study-level points and caveats: Clones contracting over day 15 to 85 were CD4/CD8 balanced, with later expanders leaning CD4+.

MiXCR was run by TCRdb on the 5' RACE reads, yielding one entry per CDR3 protein. Of 50,000 to 70,000 distinct CDR3 sequences in the sample, 12% are singletons; the top ten hold about 22%. V usage is TRBV7-9 and J usage is TRBJ2-7, with D possibly matching TRBD2 (6 bases). The source material was PBMCs or a T cell subset sorted from them (not recorded which). The sequence derives from a young man who had mild COVID-19 (a few samples of this study predate the infection). Cell type and time point are not known. The CDR3 nucleotides are TGTGCCAGCAGCCGGGGTGGGGGGAATATCGAGCAGTACGTC. Amino acid sequence: CASSRGGGNIEQYV.